The 16 T cell receptor beta chains reported below all come from one sample, sequenced in a study of T cells in Graves' hyperthyroidism and ophthalmopathy. Amplification of TCR beta CDR3 regions used RNA as the template. First-round RT-PCR of the TCR CDR3 relied on the HTBI primer set. TCRdb reanalysed the multiplex PCR reads using MiXCR and keeps one entry per CDR3 protein. The data show around 440,000 distinct CDR3 sequences, with more than 15% seen just once and approximately 8% held by the top ten. The specimen sequenced was blood. These TCRs come from a woman aged 18-29 years with Graves' hyperthyroidism.

This clonotype was seen repeatedly, ten times or more. This sequence joins TRBV10-3 and TRBJ2-7; 9 bases fit TRBD1. The CDR3 spans 15 residues. The trim removed 3 bases at V and 7 bases at J, leaving 10 bases unmatched. CDR1 ENHRY and CDR2 SYGVKD come from the germline V gene. The CDR3 DNA follows: TGTGCCATCAGTGATGCCGGGACAGGGCAACGGGAGCAGTACTTC. Translating it yields CAISDAGTGQREQYF.

This clonotype was detected many times. Written as DNA, the CDR3 is TGTGCCAGCAGTCCTGAAGGAACTTCCTACGAGCAGTACTTC. This gives the protein CASSPEGTSYEQYF. The J gene is TRBJ2-7, the V gene TRBV6-1; D is uncertain. V was shortened by 5 bases and J by 1 base, with 12 bases between the two germline ends. Germline CDR1 MNHNS, CDR2 SASEGT. CDR3 size: 14 residues.

This clonotype was counted at least ten times. The chain combines TRBV12-3 or TRBV12-4 with TRBJ2-5, with 7 bases identical to TRBD1. The ends lost 0 bases at V and 10 bases at J; junction bases unmatched: 2. The CDR3 consists of 12 residues. The CDR3 DNA reads as TGTGCCAGCAGTTTAGCGGGACAGAGCCAGTACTTC. Translating it yields CASSLAGQSQYF.

This chain uses TRBV6-5 with TRBJ2-5; D gene uncertain. The CDR3 sequence is 14 residues long. Germline V gene sequence: CDR1 MNHEY, CDR2 SVGAGI. The germline V and J ends were trimmed by 2 bases and 4 bases, with 11 bases remaining between them. This CDR3 reads CASSYAVSRETQYF. CDR3 nucleotides: TGTGCCAGCAGTTACGCAGTTTCCCGAGAGACCCAGTACTTC.

This clonotype has ten or more counts. Relative to the germline gene, one junction end is altered; a read error may explain this. J is TRBJ2-3 and V is TRBV30; 7 bases are a match to TRBD1. Per germline, CDR1 GTSNPN and CDR2 SVGIG (reference sequence). The CDR3 totals 15 residues. The CDR3 loop reads CAWMRQGVKVDTQYF. In nucleotides, the CDR3 is TGTGCCTGGATGCGGCAGGGGGTGAAGGTAGATACACAGTATTTT. Full variable domain (remainder filled in from reference TRBV30 and TRBJ2-3): SQTIHQWPATLVQPVGSPLSLECTVEGTSNPNLYWYRQAAGRGLQLLFYSVGIGQISSEVPQNLSASRPQDRQFILSSKKLLLSDSGFYLCAWMRQGVKVDTQYFGPGTRLTVL.

The CDR3 bases are TGTGCCAGCAGTGAAGCTCGCGGGACCGGGGAGCTGTTTTTT. It codes for CASSEARGTGELFF. V is TRBV6-1 and J is TRBJ2-2; tentatively, D is TRBD2 (5 bases). CDR3 length equals 14 residues. Trimming pared 0 bases from V and 5 bases from J, leaving 7 bases between. Germline assignment: CDR1 MNHNS and CDR2 SASEGT.

Ten or more counts support this clonotype. The chain couples TRBV11-2 to TRBJ2-3, with a tentative D call TRBD1 (5 bases). This CDR3 region has 15 residues. The V gene lost 1 base and the J gene lost 5 bases, with 13 bases spanning the gap. The germline V gene has CDR1 SGHAT and CDR2 FQNNGV. The CDR3 DNA reads as TGTGCCAGCAGCTTAGTGGGGCAGGGTCTAGATACGCAGTATTTT. It translates to CASSLVGQGLDTQYF.

This clonotype has just a few counts. This chain uses TRBV20-1 with TRBJ1-5, with D unresolved. The ends were cut back, 4 bases at V and 4 bases at J, with 14 bases in the middle. Germline V gene data show CDR1 as DFQATT and CDR2 as SNEGSKA (reference sequence). CDR3 length: 14 amino acids. CDR3 sequence: CSAKGIPLNQPQHF. In nucleotides, the CDR3 is TGCAGTGCTAAGGGCATACCACTGAATCAGCCCCAGCATTTT.

In its sample, this clonotype was seen many times. This chain joins TRBV3-1 and TRBJ2-5; D might be TRBD1 (6 bases). The CDR3 totals 13 residues. The germline V and J ends were trimmed by 6 bases and 6 bases, with 14 bases remaining between them. CDR1 and CDR2 (germline): LGHDT, YNNKEL (reference sequence). DNA for the CDR3: TGTGCCAGCAGGCTACAGGGACCGCAGACCCAGTACTTC. It encodes CASRLQGPQTQYF.

CDR3 bases: TGTGCCAGTAGTATAAGGGCAGGGTCTCAGCCCCAGCATTTT. Its translation is CASSIRAGSQPQHF. The genes are TRBV19 and TRBJ1-5; a weak D match, TRBD1 (5 bases). CDR1 and CDR2 (germline): LNHDA, SQIVND (reference sequence). The CDR3 is 14 residues long. Trimming cost V 2 bases and J 6 bases, with 11 bases left between them.

This clonotype was counted ten times or more. The rearrangement uses TRBV10-3 and TRBJ2-7; 7 nucleotides agree with TRBD1. The V segment lost 3 bases and the J segment 5 bases; nucleotides outside the gene matches: 13. The CDR3 sequence is 16 residues long. Per the germline V gene, CDR1 is ENHRY and CDR2 is SYGVKD. Written as DNA, the CDR3 is TGTGCCATCAGTGATCCAGGGGGACCTGAGGGGGACGAGCAGTACTTC. Translation gives CAISDPGGPEGDEQYF.

J is TRBJ2-5 and V is TRBV27; D gene ambiguous. The germline V gene encodes CDR1 MNHEY and CDR2 SMNVEV (reference sequence). V lost 5 bases, J lost 5 bases, and 12 bases lay in between. This CDR3 has 13 residues. The CDR3 sequence is CASSPEVAETQYF. CDR3 DNA: TGTGCCAGCAGTCCAGAGGTCGCGGAGACCCAGTACTTC.

In this sample, this clonotype turned up many times. The rearrangement joins TRBV5-1 to TRBJ1-4; D is uncertain. CDR1 is SGHRS and CDR2 is YFSETQ in the germline V gene. V lost 4 bases and J 8 bases, leaving 18 bases between the germline ends. The CDR3 spans 15 residues. CDR3 sequence: CASSMGEKLGEKLFF. CDR3 in DNA: TGCGCCAGCAGCATGGGTGAGAAGTTGGGGGAAAAACTGTTTTTT.

There are many counts of this clonotype. The chain uses TRBV24-1 and TRBJ2-7; D gene unclear. Germline V gene sequence: CDR1 KGHDR, CDR2 SFDVKD. V lost 9 bases, J lost 3 bases, and 8 bases lay in between. CDR3 length: 11 amino acids. The CDR3 loop reads CATSDGYEQYF. The CDR3 coding sequence is TGTGCCACCTCGGACGGCTACGAGCAGTACTTC.

There are many counts of this clonotype. V is TRBV3-1 and J is TRBJ2-3; D is ambiguous. Germline V CDR1 and CDR2: LGHDT, YNNKEL (reference sequence). The germline V and J ends were trimmed by 4 bases and 9 bases, with 17 bases remaining between them. CDR3 length: 14 residues. The CDR3 loop reads CASSPGPGIPTQYF. The CDR3 DNA reads TGTGCCAGCAGCCCCGGGCCAGGCATTCCCACGCAGTATTTT.

This clonotype was seen a handful of times. The rearrangement joins TRBV5-4 to TRBJ2-7; TRBD1 matches 9 bases. The CDR3 totals 14 residues. The V gene's germline CDR1 is SGHNT and CDR2 YYREEE (reference sequence). J gave up 4 bases and V 2 bases, and 4 bases lay outside the gene matches. CDR3 bases: TGTGCCAGCAGCTTCAGGGGACAGGGATACGAGCAGTACTTC. Translation: CASSFRGQGYEQYF.